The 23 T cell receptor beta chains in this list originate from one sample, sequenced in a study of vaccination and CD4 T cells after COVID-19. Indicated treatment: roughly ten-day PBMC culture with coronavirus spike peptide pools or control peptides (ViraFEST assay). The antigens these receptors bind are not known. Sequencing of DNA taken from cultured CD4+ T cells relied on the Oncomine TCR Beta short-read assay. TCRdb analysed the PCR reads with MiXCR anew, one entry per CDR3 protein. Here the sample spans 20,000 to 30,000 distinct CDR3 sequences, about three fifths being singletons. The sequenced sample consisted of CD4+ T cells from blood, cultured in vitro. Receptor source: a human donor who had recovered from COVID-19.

CDR3: CASSPGRIGAFF. The DNA for the CDR3 is TGTGCCAGCAGCCCCGGGAGGATAGGTGCTTTCTTT. V is TRBV6-1 and J is TRBJ1-1, with D hard to call. CDR1 is MNHNS, CDR2 SASEGT, per germline. V lost 6 bases and J 11 bases, leaving 16 bases between the germline ends. The CDR3 spans 12 residues.

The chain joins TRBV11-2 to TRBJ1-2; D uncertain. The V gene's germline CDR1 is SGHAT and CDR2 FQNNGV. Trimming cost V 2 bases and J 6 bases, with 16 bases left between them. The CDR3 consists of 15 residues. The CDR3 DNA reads TGTGCCAGCAGCTTATTACTAGGGATAGGTGATGGCTACACCTTC. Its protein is CASSLLLGIGDGYTF.

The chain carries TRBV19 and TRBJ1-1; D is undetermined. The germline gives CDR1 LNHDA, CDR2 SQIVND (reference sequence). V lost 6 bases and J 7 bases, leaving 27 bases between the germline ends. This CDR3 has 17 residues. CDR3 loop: CASRILRSGAIEFEAFF. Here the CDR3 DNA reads TGTGCCAGTAGGATTTTAAGGAGCGGAGCAATCGAGTTTGAAGCTTTCTTT.

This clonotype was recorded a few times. CDR3 sequence reads: CASSPASSGIQGEKLFF. The DNA for the CDR3 is TGTGCCAGCAGCCCAGCCTCTTCGGGAATCCAGGGGGAAAAACTGTTTTTT. V gene TRBV5-4 combines with J gene TRBJ1-4; D may be TRBD1 (6 bases). The CDR3 totals 17 residues. The V end was cut by 4 bases, the J end by 8 bases, with 24 bases between. Germline assignment: CDR1 SGHNT and CDR2 YYREEE (reference sequence). The full variable domain, in which reference TRBV5-4 and TRBJ1-4 provide the parts outside the CDR3, is ETGVTQSPTHLIKTRGQQVTLRCSSQSGHNTVSWYQQALGQGPQFIFQYYREEENGRGNFPPRFSGLQFPNYSSELNVNALELDDSALYLCASSPASSGIQGEKLFFGSGTQLSVL.

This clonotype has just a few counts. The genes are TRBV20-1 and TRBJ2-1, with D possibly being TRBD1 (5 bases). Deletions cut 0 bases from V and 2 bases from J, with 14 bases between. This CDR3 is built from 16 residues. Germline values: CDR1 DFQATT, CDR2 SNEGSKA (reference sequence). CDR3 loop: CSAREPTAKPYNEQFF. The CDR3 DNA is TGCAGTGCTAGAGAGCCGACAGCCAAACCCTACAATGAGCAGTTCTTC.

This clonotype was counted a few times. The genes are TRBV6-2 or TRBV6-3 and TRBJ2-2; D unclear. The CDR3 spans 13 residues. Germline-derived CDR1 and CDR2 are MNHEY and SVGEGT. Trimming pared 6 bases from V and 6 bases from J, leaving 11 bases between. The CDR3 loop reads CASSRTGAGELFF. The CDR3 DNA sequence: TGTGCCAGCAGCCGCACGGGTGCCGGGGAGCTGTTTTTT.

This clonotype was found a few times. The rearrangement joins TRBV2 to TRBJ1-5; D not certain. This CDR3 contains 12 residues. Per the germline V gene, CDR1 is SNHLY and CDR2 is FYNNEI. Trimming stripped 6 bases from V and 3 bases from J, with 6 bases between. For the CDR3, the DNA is TGTGCCAGCAGAGCCTACAATCAGCCCCAGCATTTT. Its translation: CASRAYNQPQHF.

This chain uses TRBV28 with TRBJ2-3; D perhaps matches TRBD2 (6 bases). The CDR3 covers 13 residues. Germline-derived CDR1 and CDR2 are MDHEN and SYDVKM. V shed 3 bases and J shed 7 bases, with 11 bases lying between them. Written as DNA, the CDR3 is TGTGCCAGCAGTTTTGCCGGGAGAAATACGCAGTATTTT. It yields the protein CASSFAGRNTQYF. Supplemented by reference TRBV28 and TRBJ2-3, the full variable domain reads DVKVTQSSRYLVKRTGEKVFLECVQDMDHENMFWYRQDPGLGLRLIYFSYDVKMKEKGDIPEGYSVSREKKERFSLILESASTNQTSMYLCASSFAGRNTQYFGPGTRLTVL.

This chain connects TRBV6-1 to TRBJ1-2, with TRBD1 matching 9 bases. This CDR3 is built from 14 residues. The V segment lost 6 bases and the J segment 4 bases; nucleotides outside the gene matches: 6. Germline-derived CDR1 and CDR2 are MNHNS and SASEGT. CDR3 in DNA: TGTGCCAGCAGGCGAACACAGGGGGCCTATGGCTACACCTTC. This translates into CASRRTQGAYGYTF.

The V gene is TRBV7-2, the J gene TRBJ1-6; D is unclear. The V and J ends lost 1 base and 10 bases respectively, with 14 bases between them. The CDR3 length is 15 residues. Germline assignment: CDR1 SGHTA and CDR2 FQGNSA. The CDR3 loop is CASSLVSGVESPLHF. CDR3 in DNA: TGTGCCAGCAGCTTAGTTTCCGGGGTTGAGTCACCCCTCCACTTT.

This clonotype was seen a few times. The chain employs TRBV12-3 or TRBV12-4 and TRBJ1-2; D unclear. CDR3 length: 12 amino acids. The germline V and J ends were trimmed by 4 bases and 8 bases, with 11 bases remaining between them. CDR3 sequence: CASSSQMRGYTF. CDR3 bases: TGTGCCAGCAGTTCCCAAATGCGGGGCTACACCTTC.

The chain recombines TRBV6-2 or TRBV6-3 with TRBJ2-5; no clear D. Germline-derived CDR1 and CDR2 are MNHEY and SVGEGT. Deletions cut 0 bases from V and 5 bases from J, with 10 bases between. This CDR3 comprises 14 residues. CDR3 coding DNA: TGTGCCAGCAGTTACTCTAGTAGAACGGAGACCCAGTACTTC. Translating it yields CASSYSSRTETQYF.

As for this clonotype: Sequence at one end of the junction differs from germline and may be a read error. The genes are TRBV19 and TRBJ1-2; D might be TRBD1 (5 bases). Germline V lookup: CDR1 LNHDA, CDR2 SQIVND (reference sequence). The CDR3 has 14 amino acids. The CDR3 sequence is CASNIWGENYGYTF. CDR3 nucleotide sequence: TGTGCCAGTAATATATGGGGGGAGAACTATGGCTACACCTTC.

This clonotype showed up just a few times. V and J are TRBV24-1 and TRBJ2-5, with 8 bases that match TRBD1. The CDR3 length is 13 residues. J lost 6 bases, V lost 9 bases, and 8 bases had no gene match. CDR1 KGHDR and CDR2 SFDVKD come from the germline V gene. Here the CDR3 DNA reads TGTGCCACCTCCTCGACAGGGGTAAAGACCCAGTACTTC. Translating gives CATSSTGVKTQYF.

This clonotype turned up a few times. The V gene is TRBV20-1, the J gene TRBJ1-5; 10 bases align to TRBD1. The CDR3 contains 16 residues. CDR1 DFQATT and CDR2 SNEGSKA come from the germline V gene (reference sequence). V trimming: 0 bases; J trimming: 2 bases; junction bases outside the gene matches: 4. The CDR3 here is CSARDRTGGGNQPQHF. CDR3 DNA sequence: TGCAGTGCTAGAGATAGGACAGGGGGTGGCAATCAGCCCCAGCATTTT.

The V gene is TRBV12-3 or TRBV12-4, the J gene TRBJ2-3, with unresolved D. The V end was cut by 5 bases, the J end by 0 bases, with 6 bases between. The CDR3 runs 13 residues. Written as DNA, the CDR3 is TGTGCCAGCAGTGGATGGAGCACAGATACGCAGTATTTT. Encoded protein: CASSGWSTDTQYF.

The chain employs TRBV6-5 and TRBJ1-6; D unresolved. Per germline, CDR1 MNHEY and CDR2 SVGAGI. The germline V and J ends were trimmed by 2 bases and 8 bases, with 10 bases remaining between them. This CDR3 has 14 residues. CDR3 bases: TGTGCCAGCAGTTACGAACGGACCCATTCACCCCTCCACTTT. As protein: CASSYERTHSPLHF.

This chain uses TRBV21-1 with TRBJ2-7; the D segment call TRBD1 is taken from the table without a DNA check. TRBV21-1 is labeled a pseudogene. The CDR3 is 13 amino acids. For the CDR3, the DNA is TGTGCCAGCAGCAAGACAGTCTCCTACGAGCAGTACTTC. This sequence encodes CASSKTVSYEQYF.

CDR3 sequence (DNA): TGCGCCAGCAGCCCCAGGGGGCGAGTGAGCACAGATACGCAGTATTTT. It codes for CASSPRGRVSTDTQYF. The genes are TRBV10-1 and TRBJ2-3; 8 bases map to TRBD1. The germline CDR1 and CDR2 sequences are WNHNN and SYGVQD (reference sequence). The trim removed 6 bases at V and 0 bases at J, leaving 8 bases unmatched. The CDR3 is 16 amino acids.

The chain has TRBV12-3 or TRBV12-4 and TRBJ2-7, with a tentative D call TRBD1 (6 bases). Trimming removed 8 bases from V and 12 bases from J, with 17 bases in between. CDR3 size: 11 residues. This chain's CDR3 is CASLPGEAGYF. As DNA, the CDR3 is TGTGCCAGCCTCCCAGGGGAAGCTGGGTACTTC.

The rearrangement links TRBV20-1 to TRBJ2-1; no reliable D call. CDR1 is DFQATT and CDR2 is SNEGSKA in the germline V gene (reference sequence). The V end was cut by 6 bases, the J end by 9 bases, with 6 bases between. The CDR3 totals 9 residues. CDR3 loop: CSAGSEQFF. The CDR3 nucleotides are TGCAGTGCGGGGTCTGAGCAGTTCTTC.

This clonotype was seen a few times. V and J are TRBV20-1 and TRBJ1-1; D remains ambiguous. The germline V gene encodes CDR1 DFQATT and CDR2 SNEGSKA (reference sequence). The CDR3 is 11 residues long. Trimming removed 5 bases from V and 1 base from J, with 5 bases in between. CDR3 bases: TGCAGTGCTTTTGAGAACACTGAAGCTTTCTTT. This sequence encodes CSAFENTEAFF.

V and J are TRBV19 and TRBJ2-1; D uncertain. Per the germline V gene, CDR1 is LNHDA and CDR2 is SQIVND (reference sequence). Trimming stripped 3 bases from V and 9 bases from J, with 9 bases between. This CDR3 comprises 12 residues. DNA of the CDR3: TGTGCCAGTAGTATTCGCGTTGGTGAGCAGTTCTTC. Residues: CASSIRVGEQFF.